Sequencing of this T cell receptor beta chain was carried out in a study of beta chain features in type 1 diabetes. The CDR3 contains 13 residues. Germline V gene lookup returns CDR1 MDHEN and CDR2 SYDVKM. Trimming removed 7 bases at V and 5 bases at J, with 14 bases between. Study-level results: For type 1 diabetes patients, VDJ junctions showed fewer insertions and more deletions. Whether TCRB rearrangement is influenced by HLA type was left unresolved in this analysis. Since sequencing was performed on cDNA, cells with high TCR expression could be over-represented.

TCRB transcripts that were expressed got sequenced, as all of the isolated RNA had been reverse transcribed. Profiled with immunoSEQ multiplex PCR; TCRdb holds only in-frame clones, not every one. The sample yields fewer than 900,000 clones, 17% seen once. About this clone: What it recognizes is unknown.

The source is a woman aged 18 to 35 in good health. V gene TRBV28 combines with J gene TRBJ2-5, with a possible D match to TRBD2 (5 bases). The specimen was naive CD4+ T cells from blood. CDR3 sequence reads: CASTWSGFETQYF. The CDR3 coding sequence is TGTGCCAGCACCTGGTCGGGGTTCGAGACCCAGTACTTC.